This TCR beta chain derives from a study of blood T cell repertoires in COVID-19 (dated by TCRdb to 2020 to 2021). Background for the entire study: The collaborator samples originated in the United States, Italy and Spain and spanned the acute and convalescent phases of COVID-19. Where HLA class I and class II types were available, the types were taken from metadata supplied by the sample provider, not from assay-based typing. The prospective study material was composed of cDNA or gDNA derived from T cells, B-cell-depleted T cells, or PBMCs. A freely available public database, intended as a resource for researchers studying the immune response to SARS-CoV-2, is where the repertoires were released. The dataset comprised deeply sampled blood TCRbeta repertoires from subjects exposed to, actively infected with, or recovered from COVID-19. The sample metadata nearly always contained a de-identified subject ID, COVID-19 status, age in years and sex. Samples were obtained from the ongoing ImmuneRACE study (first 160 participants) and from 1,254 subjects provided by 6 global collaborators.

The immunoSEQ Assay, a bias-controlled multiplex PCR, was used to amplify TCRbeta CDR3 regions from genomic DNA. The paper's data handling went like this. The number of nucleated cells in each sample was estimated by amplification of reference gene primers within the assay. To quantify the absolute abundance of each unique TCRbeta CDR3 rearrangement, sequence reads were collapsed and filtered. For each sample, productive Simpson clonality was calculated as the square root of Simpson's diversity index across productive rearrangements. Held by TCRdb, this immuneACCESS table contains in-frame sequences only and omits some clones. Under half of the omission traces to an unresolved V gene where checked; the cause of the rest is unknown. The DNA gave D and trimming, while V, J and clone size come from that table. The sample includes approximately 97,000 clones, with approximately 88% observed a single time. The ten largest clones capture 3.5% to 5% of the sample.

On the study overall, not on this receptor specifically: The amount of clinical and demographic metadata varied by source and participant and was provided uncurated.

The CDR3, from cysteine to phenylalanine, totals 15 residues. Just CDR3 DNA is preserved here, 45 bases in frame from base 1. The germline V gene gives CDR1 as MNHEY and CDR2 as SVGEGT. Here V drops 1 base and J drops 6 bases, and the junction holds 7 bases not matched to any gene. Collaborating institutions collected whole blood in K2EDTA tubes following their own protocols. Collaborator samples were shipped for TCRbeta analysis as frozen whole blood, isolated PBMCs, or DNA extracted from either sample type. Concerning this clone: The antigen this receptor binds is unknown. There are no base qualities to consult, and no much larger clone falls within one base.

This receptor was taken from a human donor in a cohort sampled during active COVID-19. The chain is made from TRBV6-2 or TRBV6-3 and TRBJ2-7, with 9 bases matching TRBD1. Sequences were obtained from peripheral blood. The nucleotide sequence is TGTGCCAGCAGTTACTTAACAGGGGGCAGCGGCGAGCAGTACTTC. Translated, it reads CASSYLTGGSGEQYF.